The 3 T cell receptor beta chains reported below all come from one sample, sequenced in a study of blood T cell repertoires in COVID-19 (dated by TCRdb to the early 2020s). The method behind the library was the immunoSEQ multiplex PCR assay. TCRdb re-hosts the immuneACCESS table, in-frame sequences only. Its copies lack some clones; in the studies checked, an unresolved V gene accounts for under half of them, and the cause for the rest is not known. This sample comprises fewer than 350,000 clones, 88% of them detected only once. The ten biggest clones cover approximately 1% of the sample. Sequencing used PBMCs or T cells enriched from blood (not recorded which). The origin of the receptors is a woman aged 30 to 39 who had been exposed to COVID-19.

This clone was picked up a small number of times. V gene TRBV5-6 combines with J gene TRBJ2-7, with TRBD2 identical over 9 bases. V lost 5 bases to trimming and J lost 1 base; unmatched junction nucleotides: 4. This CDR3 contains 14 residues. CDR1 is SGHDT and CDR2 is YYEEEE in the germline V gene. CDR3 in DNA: TGTGCCAGCAGACAAGCGGGAGGATCCTACGAGCAGTACTTC. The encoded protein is CASRQAGGSYEQYF.

This CDR3 is CASSPWTGPTSNQPQHF. CDR3 sequence (DNA): TGTGCCAGTAGTCCGTGGACAGGGCCGACTAGCAATCAGCCCCAGCATTTT. The chain uses TRBV19 and TRBJ1-5, with TRBD1 matching 8 bases. The germline CDR1 and CDR2 sequences are LNHDA and SQIVND (reference sequence). The CDR3 is 17 residues long. V was pared by 5 bases and J by 0 bases, with 9 bases of the junction left unmatched.

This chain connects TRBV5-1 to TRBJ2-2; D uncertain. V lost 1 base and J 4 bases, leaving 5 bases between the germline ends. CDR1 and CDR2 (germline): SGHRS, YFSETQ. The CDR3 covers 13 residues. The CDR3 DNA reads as TGCGCCAGCAGCTTGTCGGTCACCGGGGAGCTGTTTTTT. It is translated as CASSLSVTGELFF.